The clone carrying this T cell receptor (beta chain) was seen once. The antigen remains unidentified. This sample stems from a study of blood T cells in healthy people across ages. Overall study context: About one barcoded TCR beta cDNA was captured per two T cells. General study findings and limits: More naive CD4+ cells and higher diversity were found in long-lived than in aged donors.

A second about 6 to 12 cycle PCR used barcoded and J-beta primers. There were at least 3 million CDR3-containing paired-end reads obtained from each sample. TCRdb reanalysed the 5' RACE reads using MiXCR and keeps one entry per CDR3 protein. The sample gives fewer than 900,000 distinct CDR3 sequences, roughly 47% of which show up once; under 25% is in the top ten. Looked up from germline, CDR1 is MNHEY and CDR2 is SVGEGT. The CDR3 spans 15 residues. The germline V and J ends were trimmed by 7 bases and 4 bases, with 19 bases remaining between them. Sequencing input: blood. The sequence was collected from a woman aged 55 to 70 in good health. The V and J genes are TRBV6-2 or TRBV6-3 and TRBJ1-2; weak D call: TRBD1 (5 bases). As DNA, the CDR3 is TGTGCCAGCATCTTCGACAGAGGGGAAGCCTATGGCTACACCTTC. Protein: CASIFDRGEAYGYTF.